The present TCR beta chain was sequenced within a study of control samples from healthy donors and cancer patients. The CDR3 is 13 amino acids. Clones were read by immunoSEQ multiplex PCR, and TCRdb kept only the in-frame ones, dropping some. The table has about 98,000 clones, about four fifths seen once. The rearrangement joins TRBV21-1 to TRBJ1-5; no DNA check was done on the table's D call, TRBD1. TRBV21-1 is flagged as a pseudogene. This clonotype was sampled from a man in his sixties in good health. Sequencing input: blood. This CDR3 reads CASSNNRDQPQHF. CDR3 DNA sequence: TGTGCCAGCAGCAATAACAGGGATCAGCCCCAGCATTTT.